The 7 T cell receptor beta chains given below trace back to one sample, sequenced in a study of spatial heterogeneity in lung cancer. TCRdb reprocessed the 5' RACE reads via MiXCR and lists one record per CDR3 protein. The sample contains about 6,900 distinct CDR3 sequences, roughly 3.8% of which appear only once. Time point defined: sample taken at primary tumor resection. Sequencing was performed on whole RNA extracted from tumor and nontumor lung tissue, or from frozen PBMC, and the material was left unsorted. The sequencing here drew on normal lung tissue next to the tumor, taken at surgery. The receptor source for this set is a female donor with early-stage non-small cell lung cancer.

This clonotype occurred many times. Within a library made for alpha chains, this beta chain is off target, and its count is uninformative. The rearrangement joins TRBV20-1 to TRBJ1-5; 10 bases are a match to TRBD1. Losses at the gene ends were 6 bases for V and 4 bases for J; bases not matched to a gene: 9. In germline, CDR1 is DFQATT, CDR2 SNEGSKA (reference sequence). The CDR3 totals 15 residues. The CDR3 sequence: CSANTGTGVNQPQHF. CDR3 DNA: TGCAGTGCCAACACCGGGACAGGGGTAAATCAGCCCCAGCATTTT.

This clonotype was seen many times. Within a library made for alpha chains, this beta chain is off target, and its count is uninformative. The V gene is TRBV20-1, the J gene TRBJ2-5; TRBD2 aligns across 14 bases. Germline values: CDR1 DFQATT, CDR2 SNEGSKA (reference sequence). The CDR3 has 17 amino acids. The V gene end was trimmed by 5 bases and the J gene end by 3 bases; junction bases not matched to a gene: 11. The CDR3: CSAENPWTSGGKETQYF. The CDR3 nucleotides read TGCAGTGCTGAAAACCCTTGGACTAGCGGGGGGAAAGAGACCCAGTACTTC.

In its sample, this clonotype was seen many times. As an off-target read in a library built for alpha chains, this beta chain has a frequency of little significance. The V call is TRBV27, the J call TRBJ2-5; 14 nucleotides align to TRBD2. Per germline, CDR1 MNHEY and CDR2 SMNVEV (reference sequence). The CDR3 has 17 amino acids. The V and J ends lost 7 bases and 4 bases, in that order; junction bases with no gene match: 11. CDR3 DNA sequence: TGTGCCAGCAATCGACTAGCGGGGGGGGGAAACCGAGAGACCCAGTACTTC. It yields the protein CASNRLAGGGNRETQYF.

The table lists this clonotype with many counts. This beta chain was picked up by a library intended for alpha chains and is off target, so its count carries little meaning. The chain carries TRBV15 and TRBJ2-7; 7 nucleotides agree with TRBD2. The CDR3 has 14 residues. Germline V gives CDR1 LNHNV, CDR2 YYDKDF (reference sequence). The junction had 4 bases not matched to a gene; V was cut back by 3 bases and J by 2 bases. The CDR3 region is CATSRPGTTYEQYF. The CDR3 DNA reads as TGTGCCACCAGCAGGCCCGGGACTACCTACGAGCAGTACTTC.

The sample holds many counts of this clonotype. Within a library made for alpha chains, this beta chain is off target, and its count is uninformative. J is TRBJ1-5 and V is TRBV6-5; 9 positions match TRBD1. This CDR3 spans 15 amino acids. The trim removed 6 bases at V and 7 bases at J, leaving 10 bases unmatched. Germline CDR1 MNHEY, CDR2 SVGAGI. The CDR3 here is CASRRGQGLRQPQHF. In DNA, the CDR3 is TGTGCCAGCAGACGGGGACAGGGTCTGAGGCAGCCCCAGCATTTT.

This clonotype was picked up many times. This beta chain represents an off-target read in a library built for alpha chains; its size is of limited meaning. The V gene is TRBV7-9, the J gene TRBJ2-1; 8 bases are shared with TRBD1. Germline V gene data show CDR1 as SEHNR and CDR2 as FQNEAQ (reference sequence). The V segment lost 9 bases and the J segment 9 bases; nucleotides outside the gene matches: 4. This CDR3 contains 11 residues. CDR3 coding DNA: TGTGCCAGTGACAGGGGCAGTGAGCAGTTCTTC. It codes for CASDRGSEQFF.

This clonotype came up many times. The library was built for alpha chains, so this beta chain is an off-target read and its size means little. This chain joins TRBV29-1 and TRBJ2-1, with 7 bases matching TRBD1. V was clipped by 2 bases and J by 9 bases; unmatched bases: 4. The CDR3 loop spans 12 amino acids. The V gene's germline CDR1 is SQVTM and CDR2 ANQGSEA. The CDR3 nucleotides are TGCAGCGTTGAACACAGGGGTGGTGAGCAGTTCTTC. Translation gives CSVEHRGGEQFF.